This T cell receptor (beta chain) was documented in a study of CD8+CD57+ T cells in acquired aplastic anemia. General observations from the study: The study found no significant CD8+ Simpson's diversity difference between patients and controls. Researchers report that about 28 CD8+ CDR3 sequences appeared in both patients and controls.

The CDR3 is 14 residues long. The germline V and J ends were trimmed by 5 bases and 1 base, with 11 bases remaining between them. It was genomic DNA that served as the template for profiling TCR beta VDJ and CDR3. Each CDR3 protein is one row after TCRdb ran MiXCR on the reads. The repertoire holds hundreds of thousands of distinct CDR3 sequences, with roughly a third as singletons. At least ten counts were recorded for this clonotype. Antigen specificity is unknown. Being one base from a much bigger clone, this may be a read error. Sequenced patients had shown CD8+CD57+ cell expansion by flow cytometry. Severe acquired aplastic anemia was present in every patient. Receipt of therapy had not occurred in any patient by the time of blood sampling.

Source material: sorted CD4+, CD8+, or CD8+CD57+ T cells (not recorded which) from PBMCs. The J gene is TRBJ1-1, the V gene TRBV12-3 or TRBV12-4, with D tentatively TRBD1 (6 bases). The sequence was obtained from a human donor with aplastic anemia. CDR3 bases: TGTGCCAGCAGTATCGGGACACCGAACACTGAAGCTTTCTTT. Translated, it gives CASSIGTPNTEAFF.